The present T cell receptor (beta chain) was sequenced within a study of T cell responses to AZD1222 COVID-19 vaccine. Study-wide findings and caveats: Spike was spanned by vaccine-associated CD4 TCRs, which were dominant at 160-218 and 743-854. Baseline serostatus was positive in only a handful of AZD1222 recipients.

The CDR3 has 15 residues. Germline CDR1 SGHTA, CDR2 FQGTGA. The V gene end was trimmed by 6 bases and the J gene end by 4 bases; junction bases not matched to a gene: 7. As to this clone: What it binds is not known.

Produced via immunoSEQ multiplex PCR; TCRdb's table is partial and in-frame only. Among approximately 150,000 clones listed, about 89% were seen once. This specimen consisted of peripheral blood, obtained 28 days after the second AZD1222 dose. The sequence was obtained from an adult who received the AZD1222 COVID-19 vaccine. The chain combines TRBV7-3 with TRBJ1-5; 9 nucleotides align to TRBD1. CDR3: CASRGDREVNQPQHF. In nucleotides, the CDR3 is TGTGCCAGCAGGGGGGACAGGGAAGTAAATCAGCCCCAGCATTTT.